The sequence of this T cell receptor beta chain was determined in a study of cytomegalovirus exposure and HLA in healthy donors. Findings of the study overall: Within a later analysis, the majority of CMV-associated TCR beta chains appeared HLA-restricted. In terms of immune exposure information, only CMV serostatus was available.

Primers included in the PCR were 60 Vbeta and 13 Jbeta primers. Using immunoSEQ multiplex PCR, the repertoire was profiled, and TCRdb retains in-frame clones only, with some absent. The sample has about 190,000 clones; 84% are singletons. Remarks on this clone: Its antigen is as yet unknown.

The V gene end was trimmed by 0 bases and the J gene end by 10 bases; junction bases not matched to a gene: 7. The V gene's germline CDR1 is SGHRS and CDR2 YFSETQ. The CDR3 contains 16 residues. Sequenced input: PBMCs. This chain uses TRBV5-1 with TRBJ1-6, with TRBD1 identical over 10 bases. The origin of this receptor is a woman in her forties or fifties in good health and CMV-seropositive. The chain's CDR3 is CASSLGTGGSGSPLHF. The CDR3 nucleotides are TGCGCCAGCAGCTTGGGGACAGGGGGATCGGGATCACCCCTCCACTTT. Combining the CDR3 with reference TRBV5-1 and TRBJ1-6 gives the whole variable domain KAGVTQTPRYLIKTRGQQVTLSCSPISGHRSVSWYQQTPGQGLQFLFEYFSETQRNKGNFPGRFSGRQFSNSRSEMNVSTLELGDSALYLCASSLGTGGSGSPLHFGNGTRLTVT.